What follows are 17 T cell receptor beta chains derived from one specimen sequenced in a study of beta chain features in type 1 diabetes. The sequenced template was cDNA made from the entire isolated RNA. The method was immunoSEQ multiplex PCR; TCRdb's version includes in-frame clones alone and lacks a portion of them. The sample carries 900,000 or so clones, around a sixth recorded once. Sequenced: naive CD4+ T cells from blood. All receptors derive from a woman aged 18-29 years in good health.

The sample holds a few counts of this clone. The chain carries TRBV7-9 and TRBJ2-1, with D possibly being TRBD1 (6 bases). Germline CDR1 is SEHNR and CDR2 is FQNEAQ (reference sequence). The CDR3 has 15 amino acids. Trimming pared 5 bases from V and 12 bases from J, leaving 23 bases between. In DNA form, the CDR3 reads TGTGCCAGCAGCCAAGCGCAGGGGTACCCCTTCCCGCAGTTCTTC. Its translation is CASSQAQGYPFPQFF.

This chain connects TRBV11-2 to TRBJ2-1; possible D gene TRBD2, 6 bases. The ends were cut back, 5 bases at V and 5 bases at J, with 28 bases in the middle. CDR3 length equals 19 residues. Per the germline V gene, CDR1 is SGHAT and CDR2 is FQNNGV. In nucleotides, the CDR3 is TGTGCCAGCAGCCCCATCGGCGGGGTCTACCGCTCAGGAGACAATGAGCAGTTCTTC. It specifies CASSPIGGVYRSGDNEQFF.

Here the CDR3 reads CASSQAPERALTGELFF. The CDR3 DNA is TGTGCCAGCAGCCAAGCCCCTGAGAGGGCACTCACCGGGGAGCTGTTTTTT. The rearrangement joins TRBV7-9 to TRBJ2-2; tentatively, D is TRBD2 (5 bases). V lost 5 bases, J lost 4 bases, and 20 bases lay in between. This CDR3 spans 17 amino acids. From germline, CDR1 is SEHNR and CDR2 FQNEAQ (reference sequence).

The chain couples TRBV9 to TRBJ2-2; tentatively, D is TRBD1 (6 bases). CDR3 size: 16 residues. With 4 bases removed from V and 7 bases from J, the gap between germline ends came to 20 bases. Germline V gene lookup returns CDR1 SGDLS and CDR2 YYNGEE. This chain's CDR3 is CASSPHLGGISGELFF. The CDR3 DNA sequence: TGTGCCAGCAGCCCTCACCTAGGGGGTATTAGCGGGGAGCTGTTTTTT. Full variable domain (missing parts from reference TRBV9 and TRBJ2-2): DSGVTQTPKHLITATGQRVTLRCSPRSGDLSVYWYQQSLDQGLQFLIQYYNGEERAKGNILERFSAQQFPDLHSELNLSSLELGDSALYFCASSPHLGGISGELFFGEGSRLTVL.

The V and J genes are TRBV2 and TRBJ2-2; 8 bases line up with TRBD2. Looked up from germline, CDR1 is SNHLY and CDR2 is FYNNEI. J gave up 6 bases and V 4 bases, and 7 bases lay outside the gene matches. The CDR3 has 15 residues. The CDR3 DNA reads TGTGCCAGCAGTGTCTCCAGCGGGAGTCCCGGGGAGCTGTTTTTT. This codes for CASSVSSGSPGELFF. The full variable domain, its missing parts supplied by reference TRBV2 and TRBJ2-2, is EPEVTQTPSHQVTQMGQEVILRCVPISNHLYFYWYRQILGQKVEFLVSFYNNEISEKSEIFDDQFSVERPDGSNFTLKIRSTKLEDSAMYFCASSVSSGSPGELFFGEGSRLTVL.

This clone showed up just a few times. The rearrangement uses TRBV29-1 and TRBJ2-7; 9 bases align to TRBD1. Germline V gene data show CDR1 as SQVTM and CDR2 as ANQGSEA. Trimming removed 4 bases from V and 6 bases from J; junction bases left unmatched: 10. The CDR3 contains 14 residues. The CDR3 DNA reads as TGCAGCGTTGTGCGGGACAGGGTTTACGGCGAGCAGTACTTC. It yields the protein CSVVRDRVYGEQYF.

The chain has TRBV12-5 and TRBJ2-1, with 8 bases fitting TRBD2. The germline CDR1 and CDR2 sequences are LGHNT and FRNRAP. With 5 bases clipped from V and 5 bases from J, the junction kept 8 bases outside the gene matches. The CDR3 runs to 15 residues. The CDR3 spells CASGRAGDKNNEQFF. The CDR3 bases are TGTGCTAGTGGTAGAGCGGGAGATAAGAACAATGAGCAGTTCTTC.

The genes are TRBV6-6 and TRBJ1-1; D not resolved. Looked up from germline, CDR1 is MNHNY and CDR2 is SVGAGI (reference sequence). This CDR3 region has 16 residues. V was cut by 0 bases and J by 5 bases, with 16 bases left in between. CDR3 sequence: CASSYSSRHLGTEAFF. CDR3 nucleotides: TGTGCCAGCAGTTACTCGTCCAGGCATCTTGGTACTGAAGCTTTCTTT.

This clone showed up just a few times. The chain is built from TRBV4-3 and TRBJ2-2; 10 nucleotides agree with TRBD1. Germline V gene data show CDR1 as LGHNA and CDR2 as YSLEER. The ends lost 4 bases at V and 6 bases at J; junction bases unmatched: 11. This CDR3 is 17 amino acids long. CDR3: CASSLRDRGLIPGELFF. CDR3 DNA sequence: TGCGCCAGCAGCCTGAGGGACAGGGGCCTGATCCCCGGGGAGCTGTTTTTT.

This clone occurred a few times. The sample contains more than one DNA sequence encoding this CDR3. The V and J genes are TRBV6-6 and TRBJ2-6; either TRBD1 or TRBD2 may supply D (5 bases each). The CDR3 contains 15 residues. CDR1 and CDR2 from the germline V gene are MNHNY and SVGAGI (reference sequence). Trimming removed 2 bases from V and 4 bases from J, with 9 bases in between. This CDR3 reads CASSYEGRGANVLTF. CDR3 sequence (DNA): TGTGCCAGCAGTTACGAGGGACGCGGGGCCAACGTCCTGACTTTC.

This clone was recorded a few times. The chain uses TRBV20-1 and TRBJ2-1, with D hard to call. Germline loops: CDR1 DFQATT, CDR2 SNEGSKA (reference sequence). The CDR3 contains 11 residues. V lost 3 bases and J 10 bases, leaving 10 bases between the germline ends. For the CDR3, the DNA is TGCAGTGCTAGTAGGGCACGGGAGCAGTTCTTC. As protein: CSASRAREQFF.

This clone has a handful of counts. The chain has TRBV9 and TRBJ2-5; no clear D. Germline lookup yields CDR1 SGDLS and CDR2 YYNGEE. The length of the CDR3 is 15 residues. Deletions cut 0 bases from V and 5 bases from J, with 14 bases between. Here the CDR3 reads CASSVGGGVMETQYF. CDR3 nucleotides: TGTGCCAGCAGCGTAGGCGGTGGAGTGATGGAGACCCAGTACTTC. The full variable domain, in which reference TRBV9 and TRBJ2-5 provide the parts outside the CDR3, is DSGVTQTPKHLITATGQRVTLRCSPRSGDLSVYWYQQSLDQGLQFLIQYYNGEERAKGNILERFSAQQFPDLHSELNLSSLELGDSALYFCASSVGGGVMETQYFGPGTRLLVL.

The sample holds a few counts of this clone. The CDR3 spells CASSSEYTRVTNEKLFF. CDR3 DNA sequence: TGCGCCAGCAGCTCAGAATATACCAGGGTAACTAATGAAAAACTGTTTTTT. The V and J genes are TRBV4-3 and TRBJ1-4; tentative D call: TRBD1 (5 bases). V was clipped by 5 bases and J by 1 base, with 17 bases between them. Germline CDR1 is LGHNA and CDR2 is YSLEER. The CDR3 has 17 amino acids.

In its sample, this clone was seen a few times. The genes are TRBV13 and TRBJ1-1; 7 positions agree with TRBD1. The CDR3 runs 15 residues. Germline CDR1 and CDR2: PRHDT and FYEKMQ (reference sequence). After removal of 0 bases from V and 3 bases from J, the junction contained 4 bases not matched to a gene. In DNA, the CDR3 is TGTGCCAGCAGCTTAGGTTGGCAGGGGGACACTGAAGCTTTCTTT. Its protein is CASSLGWQGDTEAFF.

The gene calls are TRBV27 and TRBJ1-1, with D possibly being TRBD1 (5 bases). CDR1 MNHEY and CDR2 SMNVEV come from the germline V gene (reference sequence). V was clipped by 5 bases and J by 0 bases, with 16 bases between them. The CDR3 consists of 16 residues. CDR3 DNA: TGTGCCAGCAGTCGATGGTTTGGGACCGTGAACACTGAAGCTTTCTTT. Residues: CASSRWFGTVNTEAFF.

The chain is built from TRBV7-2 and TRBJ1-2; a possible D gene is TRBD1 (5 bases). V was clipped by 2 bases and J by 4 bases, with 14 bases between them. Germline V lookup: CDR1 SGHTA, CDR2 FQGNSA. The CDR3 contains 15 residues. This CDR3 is CASSLTDRLGYGYTF. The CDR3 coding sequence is TGTGCCAGCAGCTTAACCGACAGACTTGGCTATGGCTACACCTTC.

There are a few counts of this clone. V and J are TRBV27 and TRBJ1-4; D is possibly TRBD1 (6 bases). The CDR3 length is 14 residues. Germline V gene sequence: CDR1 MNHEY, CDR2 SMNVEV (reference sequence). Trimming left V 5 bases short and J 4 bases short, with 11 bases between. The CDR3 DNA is TGTGCCAGCAGTCCCGGACAGAATAATGAAAAACTGTTTTTT. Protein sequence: CASSPGQNNEKLFF.